The T cell receptor (beta chain) under discussion was sequenced for a study of T cell responses to AZD1222 COVID-19 vaccine. Profiled with immunoSEQ multiplex PCR; TCRdb holds only in-frame clones, not every one. The repertoire has fewer than 150,000 clones, about 93% of them found once; the top ten carry approximately 0.85%. Study-level points and caveats: CD4 TCRs linked to vaccination spanned spike, dominating at 160-218 and 743-854.

This clone was observed once. Its cognate antigen is unknown. This CDR3 contains 13 residues. Looked up from germline, CDR1 is SGHDT and CDR2 is YYEEEE. Trimming took off 1 base at V and 2 bases at J, with 6 bases between the two ends. This specimen was peripheral blood, taken on day 0 of AZD1222 vaccination. The V and J genes are TRBV5-6 and TRBJ1-2; D is uncertain. The receptor's source is an adult in good health. The CDR3 bases are TGTGCCAGCAGCTTGCCAGAGAACTATGGCTACACCTTC. Amino acid sequence: CASSLPENYGYTF. The whole variable domain, remainder taken from reference TRBV5-6 and TRBJ1-2, is DAGVTQSPTHLIKTRGQQVTLRCSPKSGHDTVSWYQQALGQGPQFIFQYYEEEERQRGNFPDRFSGHQFPNYSSELNVNALLLGDSALYLCASSLPENYGYTFGSGTRLTVV.